The 25 T cell receptor beta chains in this list originate from one sample, sequenced in a study of blood T cell repertoires in COVID-19. The protocol was immunoSEQ multiplex PCR, while the TCRdb copy is restricted to in-frame clones and leaves out a portion. The repertoire has 40,000 to 60,000 clones, 85% to 95% of them found once; the top ten carry 0.9% to 1.1%. The source material was peripheral blood. The origin of the receptors is a man between 60 and 70 years old with COVID-19, enrolled during active disease.

The CDR3 nucleotides are TGCAGTGCTAGTGACGGGTACGAGCAGTACTTC. Translated: CSASDGYEQYF. V and J are TRBV20-1 and TRBJ2-7; D not resolved. In germline, CDR1 is DFQATT, CDR2 SNEGSKA (reference sequence). Trimming removed 3 bases from V and 4 bases from J, with 7 bases in between. This CDR3 is built from 11 residues.

V gene TRBV29-1 combines with J gene TRBJ2-7; 11 nucleotides agree with TRBD2. The J segment lost 1 base and the V segment lost 4 bases, leaving 3 bases of the junction unmatched. The CDR3 totals 14 residues. Germline-derived CDR1 and CDR2 are SQVTM and ANQGSEA. The CDR3 bases are TGCAGCGTTGGGGGACTAGCGGCATCCTACGAGCAGTACTTC. It is translated as CSVGGLAASYEQYF.

V and J are TRBV24-1 and TRBJ2-4, with a weak D call TRBD2 (5 bases). The CDR3 sequence is 20 residues long. In germline, CDR1 is KGHDR, CDR2 SFDVKD. The ends were cut back, 4 bases at V and 1 base at J, with 25 bases in the middle. The CDR3 nucleotides read TGTGCCACCAGTGAATTGTCGGGGAGTCATCCCGGGTGGGCCAAAAACATTCAGTACTTC. It encodes CATSELSGSHPGWAKNIQYF.

The gene calls are TRBV6-1 and TRBJ2-1; possible D gene TRBD2, 6 bases. The CDR3 is 15 amino acids. CDR1 is MNHNS, CDR2 SASEGT, per germline. V was cut by 1 base and J by 9 bases, with 16 bases left in between. The CDR3 here is CASSEGYLQGGEQFF. The CDR3 bases are TGTGCCAGCAGTGAAGGATACCTGCAGGGAGGTGAGCAGTTCTTC.

This clone was observed a single time. This chain links TRBV5-1 with TRBJ1-4; 7 bases match TRBD1. Per the germline V gene, CDR1 is SGHRS and CDR2 is YFSETQ. Trimming cost V 4 bases and J 8 bases; bases outside gene matches: 11. The CDR3 totals 15 residues. The CDR3 reads CASSRDSGNAEKLFF. The CDR3 nucleotides read TGCGCCAGCAGCCGGGACAGCGGTAACGCCGAAAAACTGTTTTTT.

The chain uses TRBV7-9 and TRBJ1-2, with D perhaps TRBD1 (6 bases). The CDR3 totals 14 residues. Trimming left V 2 bases short and J 7 bases short, with 14 bases between. The germline V gene has CDR1 SEHNR and CDR2 FQNEAQ (reference sequence). The CDR3 spells CASSLTGPHGGYTF. The CDR3 DNA follows: TGTGCCAGCAGCTTAACAGGGCCTCACGGTGGCTACACCTTC. The full variable domain, completed using reference TRBV7-9 and TRBJ1-2, is DTGVSQNPRHKITKRGQNVTFRCDPISEHNRLYWYRQTLGQGPEFLTYFQNEAQLEKSRLLSDRFSAERPKGSFSTLEIQRTEQGDSAMYLCASSLTGPHGGYTFGSGTRLTVV.

The chain combines TRBV12-3 or TRBV12-4 with TRBJ1-2; D perhaps matches TRBD1 (5 bases). The CDR3 is 13 residues long. Trimming took off 3 bases at V and 5 bases at J, with 10 bases between the two ends. The CDR3 DNA sequence: TGTGCCAGCAGTTTGCCAGGGTATTATGGCTACACCTTC. Translation gives CASSLPGYYGYTF.

This sequence joins TRBV28 and TRBJ1-4; 9 nucleotides align to TRBD1. Germline values: CDR1 MDHEN, CDR2 SYDVKM. Trimming took 1 base from V and 8 from J; bases not matched to a gene: 5. This CDR3 spans 15 amino acids. CDR3 protein: CASSLSGTGKEKLFF. For the CDR3, the DNA is TGTGCCAGCAGTTTATCCGGGACAGGGAAGGAAAAACTGTTTTTT.

Points on this clone: In the same sample, other DNA sequences code for this CDR3. This chain uses TRBV11-2 with TRBJ2-1; 10 nucleotides match TRBD2. The germline CDR1 and CDR2 sequences are SGHAT and FQNNGV. The junction had 5 bases not matched to a gene; V was cut back by 5 bases and J by 4 bases. The CDR3 extends over 15 amino acids. CDR3 nucleotides: TGTGCCAGCAGCCCACGGACTAGCGGTTACAATGAGCAGTTCTTC. This translates into CASSPRTSGYNEQFF.

The DNA for the CDR3 is TGCGCCAGCAGAGCTACGACGGGACAGATTTACGAGCAGTACTTC. Residues: CASRATTGQIYEQYF. The chain employs TRBV4-1 and TRBJ2-7, with 7 nucleotides matching TRBD1. The CDR3 totals 15 residues. Germline CDR1 is MGHRA and CDR2 is YSYEKL. The junction had 12 bases not matched to a gene; V was cut back by 6 bases and J by 4 bases.

The V and J genes are TRBV9 and TRBJ1-5; TRBD1 might be the D (6 bases). The CDR3 sequence is 15 residues long. Trimming left V 1 base short and J 7 bases short, with 15 bases between. Germline V gene sequence: CDR1 SGDLS, CDR2 YYNGEE. CDR3 sequence reads: CASSVSPGDNQPQHF. The DNA for the CDR3 is TGTGCCAGCAGCGTAAGTCCAGGGGATAACCAGCCCCAGCATTTT.

The rearrangement uses TRBV7-9 and TRBJ1-1, with 8 bases fitting TRBD1. Per germline, CDR1 SEHNR and CDR2 FQNEAQ (reference sequence). The CDR3 extends over 19 amino acids. J lost 1 base, V lost 4 bases, and 17 bases had no gene match. This CDR3 is CASSSPPQGASIWNTEAFF. The CDR3 region has the DNA TGTGCCAGCAGCTCACCCCCCCAGGGGGCGTCCATCTGGAACACTGAAGCTTTCTTT.

The table lists this clone with a count of one. The chain employs TRBV5-5 and TRBJ2-5, with 12 bases that match TRBD2. The germline CDR1 and CDR2 sequences are SGHKS and YYEKEE (reference sequence). Trimming took 0 bases from V and 5 from J; bases not matched to a gene: 8. The CDR3 is 17 amino acids. The CDR3 here is CASSLVPSGRAGETQYF. CDR3 nucleotides: TGTGCCAGCAGCTTGGTCCCTAGCGGGAGGGCAGGGGAGACCCAGTACTTC.

CDR3 residues: CASKAQGVNYGYTF. The CDR3 coding sequence is TGTGCCAGCAAGGCACAGGGAGTCAACTATGGCTACACCTTC. V is TRBV6-6 and J is TRBJ1-2, with D maybe TRBD1 (6 bases). V was clipped by 7 bases and J by 2 bases, with 14 bases between them. The CDR3 runs 14 residues. Per germline, CDR1 MNHNY and CDR2 SVGAGI (reference sequence).

CDR3 DNA sequence: TGTGCCAGCAGCTTAGAACCCGTTAGAGCTGAAGCTTTCTTT. Residues: CASSLEPVRAEAFF. The chain uses TRBV7-2 and TRBJ1-1; D is ambiguous. CDR3 length: 14 amino acids. Germline V gene data show CDR1 as SGHTA and CDR2 as FQGNSA. The V end lost 1 base, the J end lost 6 bases, and 12 bases lay between the germline ends. Together with reference TRBV7-2 and TRBJ1-1, the CDR3 gives the full variable domain: GAGVSQSPSNKVTEKGKDVELRCDPISGHTALYWYRQSLGQGLEFLIYFQGNSAPDKSGLPSDRFSAERTGGSVSTLTIQRTQQEDSAVYLCASSLEPVRAEAFFGQGTRLTVV.

V gene TRBV28 combines with J gene TRBJ1-6, with a possible D match to TRBD1 (6 bases). Trimming took off 6 bases at V and 5 bases at J, with 17 bases between the two ends. The CDR3 is 16 residues long. CDR1 and CDR2 from the germline V gene are MDHEN and SYDVKM. The DNA of the CDR3 is TGTGCCAGCAGACTGGCGGGGGCTGTTAATAATTCACCCCTCCACTTT. It translates to CASRLAGAVNNSPLHF.

The chain couples TRBV19 to TRBJ2-1, with 9 bases aligning to TRBD2. The ends lost 10 bases at V and 0 bases at J; junction bases unmatched: 4. Germline lookup yields CDR1 LNHDA and CDR2 SQIVND (reference sequence). The CDR3 length is 14 residues. CDR3 loop: CATDSGGSYNEQFF. DNA for the CDR3: TGTGCCACCGATAGCGGGGGCTCCTACAATGAGCAGTTCTTC.

The rearrangement joins TRBV7-2 to TRBJ2-7; no reliable D call. The CDR3 sequence is 14 residues long. Germline loops: CDR1 SGHTA, CDR2 FQGNSA. V lost 2 bases, J lost 1 base, and 9 bases lay in between. The CDR3 protein is CASSLSPGSYEQYF. CDR3 bases: TGTGCCAGCAGCTTATCCCCAGGATCCTACGAGCAGTACTTC.

This sequence joins TRBV5-6 and TRBJ1-5; perhaps TRBD1 as D (5 bases). The CDR3 totals 16 residues. Deletions cut 2 bases from V and 2 bases from J, with 14 bases between. Germline-derived CDR1 and CDR2 are SGHDT and YYEEEE. The CDR3 region has the DNA TGTGCCAGCAGCTTAAGGGACTGGTATGGCAATCAGCCCCAGCATTTT. Translated: CASSLRDWYGNQPQHF.

The genes are TRBV2 and TRBJ2-7; D is uncertain. V lost 0 bases and J lost 5, with 8 bases in between. CDR1 and CDR2 (germline): SNHLY, FYNNEI. This CDR3 comprises 13 residues. CDR3 sequence: CASSEAGENEQYF. CDR3 coding DNA: TGTGCCAGCAGTGAAGCAGGAGAGAACGAGCAGTACTTC.

This clone occurred a few times. J is TRBJ2-7 and V is TRBV11-2, with 10 nucleotides matching TRBD1. The CDR3 is 15 residues long. V shed 8 bases, J shed 4 bases, and the junction held 11 bases outside the gene matches. Germline-derived CDR1 and CDR2 are SGHAT and FQNNGV. CDR3 nucleotide sequence: TGTGCCAGCCGGAAACCGGGACAGGGGAGATACGAGCAGTACTTC. This translates into CASRKPGQGRYEQYF.

This chain links TRBV5-1 with TRBJ2-2; possible D gene TRBD2, 5 bases. The CDR3 extends over 16 amino acids. Per the germline V gene, CDR1 is SGHRS and CDR2 is YFSETQ. Trimming pared 3 bases from V and 1 base from J, leaving 13 bases between. The DNA for the CDR3 is TGCGCCAGCAGCTCGGGGAGCGGTCGGAACACCGGGGAGCTGTTTTTT. Amino acids: CASSSGSGRNTGELFF. The variable domain in full, with the rest retrieved from reference TRBV5-1 and TRBJ2-2, is KAGVTQTPRYLIKTRGQQVTLSCSPISGHRSVSWYQQTPGQGLQFLFEYFSETQRNKGNFPGRFSGRQFSNSRSEMNVSTLELGDSALYLCASSSGSGRNTGELFFGEGSRLTVL.

This clone was found a few times. The V gene is TRBV4-1, the J gene TRBJ1-1, with TRBD1 matching over 8 bases. V was clipped by 3 bases and J by 6 bases; unmatched bases: 6. The CDR3 runs to 14 residues. Germline V CDR1 and CDR2: MGHRA, YSYEKL. The CDR3 protein is CASSHQQGVPEAFF. CDR3 coding DNA: TGCGCCAGCAGCCATCAACAGGGGGTCCCTGAAGCTTTCTTT.

This rearrangement joins TRBV6-2 or TRBV6-3 to TRBJ2-7, with D possibly TRBD1 on 6 matching bases. The germline V gene has CDR1 MNHEY and CDR2 SVGEGT. This CDR3 has 18 amino acids. Trimming stripped 0 bases from V and 0 bases from J, with 18 bases between. As DNA, the CDR3 is TGTGCCAGCAGTTACTCGTCTCACCCAGGACAGAGCTCCTACGAGCAGTACTTC. Protein: CASSYSSHPGQSSYEQYF.

This clone is a singleton in its sample. The chain joins TRBV6-1 to TRBJ2-7; 9 bases match TRBD1. The CDR3 has 16 amino acids. Trimming at V came to 2 bases and at J to 4 bases, leaving 9 bases not matched to a gene. Germline values: CDR1 MNHNS, CDR2 SASEGT. CDR3 protein: CASSELSGQGFYEQYF. The CDR3 DNA reads TGTGCCAGCAGTGAACTTTCAGGACAGGGGTTTTACGAGCAGTACTTC.